This T cell receptor beta chain was documented in a study of shared T cell receptors in the human thymus. Between the trimmed V and J ends, which lost 2 bases and 1 base, there was a span of 5 bases. This CDR3 is 13 amino acids long. Germline CDR1 is MDHEN and CDR2 is SYDVKM. TCRdb's table, derived via immunoSEQ multiplex PCR, lists solely in-frame clones and lacks some. The repertoire holds about 380,000 clones, with roughly 94% as singletons. The receptor was isolated from a human donor. The chain couples TRBV28 to TRBJ1-1, with D uncertain. What was sequenced was thymocytes. Here the CDR3 DNA reads TGTGCCAGCAGTTTAGGAGAGAACACTGAAGCTTTCTTT. Translated, it gives CASSLGENTEAFF.